This TCR beta chain was sequenced during a study of blood T cell repertoires in COVID-19. Germline values: CDR1 SGDLS, CDR2 YYNGEE. The J segment lost 4 bases and the V segment lost 0 bases, leaving 3 bases of the junction unmatched. The CDR3 extends over 14 amino acids. Repertoires were generated with immunoSEQ multiplex PCR, while TCRdb's copy carries only in-frame clones and drops some. Counted here are about 140,000 clones, about four fifths occurring once; the ten biggest clones make up approximately 8.2%. Sequencing was performed on peripheral blood. This chain joins TRBV9 and TRBJ2-5, with 7 bases fitting TRBD2. This sequence was found in a human donor in a cohort sampled during active COVID-19. The CDR3 here is CASSVDGRRETQYF. The CDR3 DNA sequence: TGTGCCAGCAGCGTAGACGGGAGGCGAGAGACCCAGTACTTC. Combining the CDR3 with reference TRBV9 and TRBJ2-5 gives the whole variable domain DSGVTQTPKHLITATGQRVTLRCSPRSGDLSVYWYQQSLDQGLQFLIQYYNGEERAKGNILERFSAQQFPDLHSELNLSSLELGDSALYFCASSVDGRRETQYFGPGTRLLVL.